The clone carrying this T cell receptor beta chain was recorded only once. The source of the sample is a study of blood T cell repertoires in COVID-19. Per the original methods: Counts of nucleated cells, estimated from reference gene primer amplification, were obtained. The table came from immunoSEQ multiplex PCR; TCRdb's copy has only in-frame clones and leaves some out. That table furnishes V, J and clone size, whereas the DNA furnished D and trimming. Here the sample spans some 67,000 clones, about four fifths being singletons. The J segment lost 6 bases and the V segment lost 0 bases, leaving 4 bases of the junction unmatched. Germline values: CDR1 SEHNR, CDR2 FQNEAQ (reference sequence). There are 15 residues in the CDR3.

This rearrangement joins TRBV7-9 to TRBJ1-2; 10 positions match TRBD1. This sequence originates from a woman between 55 and 75 years old with acute or convalescent COVID-19. Sequenced material: peripheral blood. This CDR3 is CASSLAGQGLDGYTF. The CDR3 coding sequence is TGTGCCAGCAGCTTAGCGGGACAGGGGTTGGATGGCTACACCTTC.